This TCR beta chain comes out of a study of shared clonotypes between healthy human individuals. The CDR3 length is 17 residues. The germline CDR1 and CDR2 sequences are MDHEN and SYDVKM. V gave up 2 bases and J gave up 0 bases, with 17 bases separating them. This table comes from immunoSEQ multiplex PCR, and its TCRdb copy is limited to in-frame clones, with some not included. The sample shows under 2,500,000 clones, approximately 96% of them seen only once. The V gene is TRBV28, the J gene TRBJ2-7, with D possibly being TRBD1 or TRBD2 (5 bases each). The material sequenced was naive CD4+ T cells sorted from blood. Subset of the sample: CD45RA+ positively selected. The receptor comes from a man between 18 and 35 years old in good health. This CDR3 is CASSLTTGTASSYEQYF. CDR3 coding DNA: TGTGCCAGCAGTTTAACCACCGGGACGGCGAGCTCCTACGAGCAGTACTTC.